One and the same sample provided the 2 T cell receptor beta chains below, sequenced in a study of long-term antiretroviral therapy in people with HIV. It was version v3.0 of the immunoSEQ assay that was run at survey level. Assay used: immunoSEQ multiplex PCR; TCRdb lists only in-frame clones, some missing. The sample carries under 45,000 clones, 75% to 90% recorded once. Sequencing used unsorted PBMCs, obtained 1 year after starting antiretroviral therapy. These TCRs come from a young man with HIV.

The CDR3 coding sequence is TGCGCCAGCAGTCAACCTAAAGAAAAAAACATTCAGTACTTC. It specifies CASSQPKEKNIQYF. The chain links TRBV23-1 to TRBJ2-4; D is unresolved. TRBV23-1 is annotated as an ORF whose role is uncertain. Trimming stripped 2 bases from V and 4 bases from J, with 9 bases between. The CDR3 has 14 residues.

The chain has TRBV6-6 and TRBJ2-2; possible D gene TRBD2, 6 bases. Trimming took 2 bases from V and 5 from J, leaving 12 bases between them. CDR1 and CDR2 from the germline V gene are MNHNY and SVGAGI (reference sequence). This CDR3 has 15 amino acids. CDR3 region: CASSYRGIWTGELFF. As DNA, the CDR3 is TGTGCCAGCAGTTACCGCGGGATTTGGACCGGGGAGCTGTTTTTT.